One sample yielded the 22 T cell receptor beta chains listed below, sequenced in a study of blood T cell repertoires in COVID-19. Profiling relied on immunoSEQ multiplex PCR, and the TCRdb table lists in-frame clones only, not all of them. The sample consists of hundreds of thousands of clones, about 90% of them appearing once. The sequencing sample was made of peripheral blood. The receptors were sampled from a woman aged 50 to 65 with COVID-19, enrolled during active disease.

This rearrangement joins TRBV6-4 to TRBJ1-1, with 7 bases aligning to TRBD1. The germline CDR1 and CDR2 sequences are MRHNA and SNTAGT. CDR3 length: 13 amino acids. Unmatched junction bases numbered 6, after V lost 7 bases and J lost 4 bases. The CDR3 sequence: CASKGARGTEAFF. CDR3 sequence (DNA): TGTGCCAGCAAGGGGGCGCGGGGCACTGAAGCTTTCTTT.

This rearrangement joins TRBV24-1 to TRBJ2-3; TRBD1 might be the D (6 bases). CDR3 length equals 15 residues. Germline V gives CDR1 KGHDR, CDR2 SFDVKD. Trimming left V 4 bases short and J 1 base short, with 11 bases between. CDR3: CATSDNRERTDTQYF. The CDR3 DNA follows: TGTGCCACCAGTGACAACAGGGAGCGCACAGATACGCAGTATTTT.

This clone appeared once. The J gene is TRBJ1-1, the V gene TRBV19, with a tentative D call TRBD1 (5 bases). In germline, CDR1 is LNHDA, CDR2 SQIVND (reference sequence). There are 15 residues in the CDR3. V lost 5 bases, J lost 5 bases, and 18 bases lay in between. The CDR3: CASSPTAAGITEAFF. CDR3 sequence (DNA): TGTGCCAGTAGTCCGACCGCGGCAGGGATAACTGAAGCTTTCTTT.

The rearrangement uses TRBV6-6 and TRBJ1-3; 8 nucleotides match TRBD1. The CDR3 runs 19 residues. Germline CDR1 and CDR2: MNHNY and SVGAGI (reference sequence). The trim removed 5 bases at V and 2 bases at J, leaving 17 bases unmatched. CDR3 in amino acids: CASSPLLRDRMTAGNTIYF. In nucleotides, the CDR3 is TGTGCCAGCAGTCCCCTTCTCCGGGACAGGATGACCGCTGGAAACACCATATATTTT.

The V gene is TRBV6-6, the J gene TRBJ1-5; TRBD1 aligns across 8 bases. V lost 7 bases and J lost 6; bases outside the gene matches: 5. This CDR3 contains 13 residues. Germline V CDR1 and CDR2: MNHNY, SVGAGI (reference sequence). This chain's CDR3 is CASTKDRVQPQHF. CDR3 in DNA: TGTGCCAGCACCAAGGACAGGGTTCAGCCCCAGCATTTT.

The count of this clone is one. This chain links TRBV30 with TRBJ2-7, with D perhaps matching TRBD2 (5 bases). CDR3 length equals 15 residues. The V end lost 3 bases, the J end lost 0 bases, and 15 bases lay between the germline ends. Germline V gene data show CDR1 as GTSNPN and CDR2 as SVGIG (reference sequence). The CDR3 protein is CAWSPGNPGSYEQYF. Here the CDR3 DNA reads TGTGCCTGGAGCCCCGGGAACCCTGGCTCCTACGAGCAGTACTTC.

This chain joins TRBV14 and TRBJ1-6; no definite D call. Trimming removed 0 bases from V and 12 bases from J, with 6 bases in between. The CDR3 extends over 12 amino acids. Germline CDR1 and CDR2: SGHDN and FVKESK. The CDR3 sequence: CASSQDLGPLHF. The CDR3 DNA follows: TGTGCCAGCAGCCAAGATCTAGGACCCCTCCACTTT.

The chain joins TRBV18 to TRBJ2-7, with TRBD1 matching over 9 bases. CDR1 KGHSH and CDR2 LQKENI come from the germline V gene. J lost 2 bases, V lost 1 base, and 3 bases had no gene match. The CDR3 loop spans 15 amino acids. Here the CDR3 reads CASSPQGQGPYEQYF. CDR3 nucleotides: TGTGCCAGCTCACCACAAGGACAGGGGCCCTACGAGCAGTACTTC.

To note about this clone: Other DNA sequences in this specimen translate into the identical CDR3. The CDR3 here is CASSPLAGPYEQYF. CDR3 nucleotides: TGTGCCAGCTCACCACTAGCGGGACCCTACGAGCAGTACTTC. The chain has TRBV18 and TRBJ2-7, with 8 positions matching TRBD2. The V segment lost 1 base and the J segment 2 bases; nucleotides outside the gene matches: 1. The CDR3 runs 14 residues. CDR1 and CDR2 (germline): KGHSH, LQKENI.

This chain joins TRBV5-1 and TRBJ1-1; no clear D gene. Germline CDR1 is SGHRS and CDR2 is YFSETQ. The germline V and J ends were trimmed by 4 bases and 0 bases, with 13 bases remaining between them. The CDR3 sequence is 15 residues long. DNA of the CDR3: TGCGCCAGCAGCCCGGGAGGATATCTGAACACTGAAGCTTTCTTT. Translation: CASSPGGYLNTEAFF.

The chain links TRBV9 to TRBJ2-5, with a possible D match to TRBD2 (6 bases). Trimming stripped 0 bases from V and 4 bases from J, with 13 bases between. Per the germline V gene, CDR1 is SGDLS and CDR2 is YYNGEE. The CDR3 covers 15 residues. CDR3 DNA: TGTGCCAGCAGCGTAGCACCCACTAGCTTAGAGACCCAGTACTTC. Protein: CASSVAPTSLETQYF. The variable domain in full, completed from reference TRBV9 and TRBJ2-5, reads DSGVTQTPKHLITATGQRVTLRCSPRSGDLSVYWYQQSLDQGLQFLIQYYNGEERAKGNILERFSAQQFPDLHSELNLSSLELGDSALYFCASSVAPTSLETQYFGPGTRLLVL.

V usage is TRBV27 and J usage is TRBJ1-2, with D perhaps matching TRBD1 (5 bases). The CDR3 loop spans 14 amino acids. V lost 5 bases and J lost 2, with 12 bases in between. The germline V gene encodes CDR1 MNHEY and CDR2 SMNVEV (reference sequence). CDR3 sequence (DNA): TGTGCCAGCAGTCTTATGGGGGGGAACTATGGCTACACCTTC. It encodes CASSLMGGNYGYTF.

The CDR3: CASSHAVKSEGAEQYF. The CDR3 region has the DNA TGTGCCAGCAGCCATGCCGTAAAGTCCGAGGGGGCCGAGCAGTACTTC. V is TRBV3-1 (or the pseudogene TRBV3-2) and J is TRBJ2-7; 7 bases agree with TRBD1. The ends lost 3 bases at V and 6 bases at J; junction bases unmatched: 14. Germline values: CDR1 LGHDT, CDR2 YNNKEL (reference sequence). The CDR3 covers 16 residues.

The CDR3 nucleotides are TGTGCCAGCTCGGTTTGGACAGGCGAAGCCAAAAACATTCAGTACTTC. Encoded protein: CASSVWTGEAKNIQYF. The rearrangement joins TRBV18 to TRBJ2-4; 7 bases are shared with TRBD1. There are 16 residues in the CDR3. Losses at the gene ends were 6 bases for V and 0 bases for J; bases not matched to a gene: 8. Looked up from germline, CDR1 is KGHSH and CDR2 is LQKENI. The whole variable domain, filled in from reference TRBV18 and TRBJ2-4, reads NAGVMQNPRHLVRRRGQEARLRCSPMKGHSHVYWYRQLPEEGLKFMVYLQKENIIDESGMPKERFSAEFPKEGPSILRIQQVVRGDSAAYFCASSVWTGEAKNIQYFGAGTRLSVL.

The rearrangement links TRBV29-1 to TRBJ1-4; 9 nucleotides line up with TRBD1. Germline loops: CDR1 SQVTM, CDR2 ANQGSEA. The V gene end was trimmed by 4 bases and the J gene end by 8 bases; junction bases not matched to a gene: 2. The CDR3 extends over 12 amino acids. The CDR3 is CSVGTGDEKLFF. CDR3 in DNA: TGCAGCGTTGGGACAGGGGACGAAAAACTGTTTTTT.

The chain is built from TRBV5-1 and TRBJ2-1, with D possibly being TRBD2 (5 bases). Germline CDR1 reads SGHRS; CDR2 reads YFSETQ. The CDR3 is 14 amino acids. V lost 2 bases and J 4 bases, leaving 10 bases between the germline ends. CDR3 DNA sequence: TGCGCCAGCAGCTTCGGCAGCGGATACAATGAGCAGTTCTTC. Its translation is CASSFGSGYNEQFF.

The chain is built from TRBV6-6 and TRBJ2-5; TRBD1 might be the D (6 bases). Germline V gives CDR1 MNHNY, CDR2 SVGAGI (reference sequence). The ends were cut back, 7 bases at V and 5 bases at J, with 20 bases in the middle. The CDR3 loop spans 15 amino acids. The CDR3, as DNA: TGTGCCAGCACCACCGGGACACCCAAAGGGGAGACCCAGTACTTC. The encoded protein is CASTTGTPKGETQYF.

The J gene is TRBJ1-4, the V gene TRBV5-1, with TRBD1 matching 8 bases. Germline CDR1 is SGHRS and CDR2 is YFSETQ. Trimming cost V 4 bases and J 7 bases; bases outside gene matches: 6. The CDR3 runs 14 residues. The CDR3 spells CASSGQGELEKLFF. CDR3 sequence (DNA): TGCGCCAGCAGCGGACAGGGCGAACTTGAAAAACTGTTTTTT.

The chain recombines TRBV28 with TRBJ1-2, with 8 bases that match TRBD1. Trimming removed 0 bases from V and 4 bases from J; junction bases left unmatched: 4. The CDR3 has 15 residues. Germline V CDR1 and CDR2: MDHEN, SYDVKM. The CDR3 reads CASSLWGTGSYGYTF. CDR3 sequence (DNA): TGTGCCAGCAGTTTATGGGGGACAGGAAGCTATGGCTACACCTTC.

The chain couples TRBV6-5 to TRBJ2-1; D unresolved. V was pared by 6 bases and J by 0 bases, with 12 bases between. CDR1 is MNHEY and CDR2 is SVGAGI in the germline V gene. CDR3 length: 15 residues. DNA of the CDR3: TGTGCCAGCAGCCTCGACTCGAACTCCTACAATGAGCAGTTCTTC. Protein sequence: CASSLDSNSYNEQFF.

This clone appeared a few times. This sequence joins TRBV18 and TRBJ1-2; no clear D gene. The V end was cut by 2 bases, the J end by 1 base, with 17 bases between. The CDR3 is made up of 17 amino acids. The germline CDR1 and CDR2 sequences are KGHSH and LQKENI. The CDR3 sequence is CASSPESEIWSNYGYTF. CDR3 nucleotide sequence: TGTGCCAGCTCACCAGAGTCTGAGATTTGGAGTAACTATGGCTACACCTTC.

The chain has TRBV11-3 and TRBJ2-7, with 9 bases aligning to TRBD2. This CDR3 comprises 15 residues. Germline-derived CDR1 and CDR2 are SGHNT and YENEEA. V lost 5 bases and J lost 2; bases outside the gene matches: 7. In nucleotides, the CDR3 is TGTGCCAGCAGCGAGAGGGCGGGAGGGCCCTACGAGCAGTACTTC. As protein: CASSERAGGPYEQYF.